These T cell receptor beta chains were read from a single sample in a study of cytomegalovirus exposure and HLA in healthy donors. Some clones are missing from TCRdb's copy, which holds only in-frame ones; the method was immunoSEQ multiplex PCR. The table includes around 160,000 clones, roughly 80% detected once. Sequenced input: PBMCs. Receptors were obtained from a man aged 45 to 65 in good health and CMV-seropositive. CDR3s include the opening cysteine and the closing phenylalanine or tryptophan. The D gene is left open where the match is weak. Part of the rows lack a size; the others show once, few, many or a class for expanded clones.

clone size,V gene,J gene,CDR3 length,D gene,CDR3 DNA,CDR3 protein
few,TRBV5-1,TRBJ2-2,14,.,TGCGCCAGCAGCCTAGGACAATACACCGGGGAGCTGTTTTTT,CASSLGQYTGELFF
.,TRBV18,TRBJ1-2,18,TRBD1,TGTGCCAGCTCACCACTGGGACAGGGGGCGCAGGGATTCTATGGCTACACCTTC,CASSPLGQGAQGFYGYTF
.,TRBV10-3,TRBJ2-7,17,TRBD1,TGTGCCATCAGTAGACTCCCGGGACAGAAAGGGACCTACGAGCAGTACTTC,CAISRLPGQKGTYEQYF
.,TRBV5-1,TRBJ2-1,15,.,TGCGCCAGCAGCTTGGATGGGAGCCCCTACAATGAGCAGTTCTTC,CASSLDGSPYNEQFF
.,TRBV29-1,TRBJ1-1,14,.,TGCAGCGCCACCCGAGGGCAGAGAGGCACTGAAGCTTTCTTT,CSATRGQRGTEAFF
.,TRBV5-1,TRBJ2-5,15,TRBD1,TGCGCCAGCAGCTTAACAGGGGGTGTGGTTGAGACCCAGTACTTC,CASSLTGGVVETQYF
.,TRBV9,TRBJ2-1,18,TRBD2,TGTGCCAGCAGCCCACTTTCGGTAAGCGGGGGCCGTTGGAATGAGCAGTTCTTC,CASSPLSVSGGRWNEQFF
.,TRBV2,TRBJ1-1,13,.,TGTGCCACCATCACCGGGGGATACACTGAAGCTTTCTTT,CATITGGYTEAFF
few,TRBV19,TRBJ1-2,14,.,TGTGCCAGTACCCCGAGAAATTCTAACTATGGCTACACCTTC,CASTPRNSNYGYTF
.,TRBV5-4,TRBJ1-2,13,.,TGTGCCAGCAGCAAGGGGGTTTTAAACGGCTACACCTTC,CASSKGVLNGYTF
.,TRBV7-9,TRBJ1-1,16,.,TGTGCCAGCAGCAATTTCAGGGGCGGTATGGACACTGAAGCTTTCTTT,CASSNFRGGMDTEAFF
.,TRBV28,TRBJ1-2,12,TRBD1,TGTGCCAGCACCACAGGGGGCTATGGCTACACCTTC,CASTTGGYGYTF
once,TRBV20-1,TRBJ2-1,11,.,TGCAGCCATCACGCGAGGGATGAGCAGTTCTTC,CSHHARDEQFF
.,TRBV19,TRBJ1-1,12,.,TGTGCCAGTAGTATAGGCAGGGCTGAAGCTTTCTTT,CASSIGRAEAFF
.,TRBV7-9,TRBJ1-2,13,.,TGTGCCAGCACCAACAGGGTTTTCTATGGCTACACCTTC,CASTNRVFYGYTF
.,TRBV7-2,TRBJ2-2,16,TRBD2,TGTGCCAGCAGCTCCCCGACTAGCGGGGCCCCCGGGGAGCTGTTTTTT,CASSSPTSGAPGELFF
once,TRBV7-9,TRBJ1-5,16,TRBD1,TGTGCCAGCAGCTCACAGGGGGACACCCTATTGGAGCCCCAGCATTTT,CASSSQGDTLLEPQHF
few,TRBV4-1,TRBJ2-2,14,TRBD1,TGCGCCAGCAGCGTAGACAGGGGAGCCGGGGAGCTGTTTTTT,CASSVDRGAGELFF
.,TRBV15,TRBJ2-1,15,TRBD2,TGTGCCACCAGCAGAGGTCGCGGGGGTGGGAATGAGCAGTTCTTC,CATSRGRGGGNEQFF
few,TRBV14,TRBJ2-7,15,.,TGTGCCAGCAGCCAAATAGTTATCCCCTCAGTACCCCAGGACTTC,CASSQIVIPSVPQDF
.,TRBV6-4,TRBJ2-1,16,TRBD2,TGTGCCAGCAGTCCGAGTGGGGGGGGTTCCTACAATGAGCAGTTCTTC,CASSPSGGGSYNEQFF
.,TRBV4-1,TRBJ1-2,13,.,TGCGCCAGCAGCCACGACGGGTACTATGGCTACACCTTC,CASSHDGYYGYTF
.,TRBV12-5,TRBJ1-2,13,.,TGTGCTAGTGGTTTGGTACTCAGCGATGGCTACACCTTC,CASGLVLSDGYTF
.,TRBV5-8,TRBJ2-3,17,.,TGTGCCAGCAGCCAAACCAGGGGGGCTGCTAGCACAGATACGCAGTATTTT,CASSQTRGAASTDTQYF
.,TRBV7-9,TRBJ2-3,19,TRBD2,TGTGCCAGCAGCCCGGGGGGGACTAGCGGGGGGGCACGGCCAGATACGCAGTATTTT,CASSPGGTSGGARPDTQYF
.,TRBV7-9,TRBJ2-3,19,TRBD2,TGTGCCAGCAGCATACGGGGGACTAGCGGGGGAACTAGCACAGATACGCAGTATTTT,CASSIRGTSGGTSTDTQYF
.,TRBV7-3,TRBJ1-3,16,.,TGTGCCAGCAGCTTAAGGGGCGGGGGCAGTGGAAACACCATATATTTT,CASSLRGGGSGNTIYF
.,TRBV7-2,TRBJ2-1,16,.,TGTGCCAGCAGCTCCGCTAGCGCCCGACGCGACAATGAGCAGTTCTTC,CASSSASARRDNEQFF
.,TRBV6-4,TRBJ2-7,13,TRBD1,TGTGCCAGCAGTGCCCAGACAGGGGAAGAGCAGTACTTC,CASSAQTGEEQYF
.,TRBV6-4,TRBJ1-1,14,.,TGTGCCAGCAGTGAAAGTGGGGGCGAGACTGAAGCTTTCTTT,CASSESGGETEAFF
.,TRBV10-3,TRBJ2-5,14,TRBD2,TGTGCCACCAGGACTAGCGGGGGGAAAGAGACCCAGTACTTC,CATRTSGGKETQYF
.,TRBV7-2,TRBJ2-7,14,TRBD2,TGTGCCAGCAGAACCGGGACTAGCGGGTACGAGCAGTACTTC,CASRTGTSGYEQYF
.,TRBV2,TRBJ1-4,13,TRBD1,TGTGCCACCAAGGGACAGACGAATGAAAAACTGTTTTTT,CATKGQTNEKLFF
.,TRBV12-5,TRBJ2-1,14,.,TGTGCTAGTGGTTTGAGCTACAGGGAGGGTGAGCAGTTCTTC,CASGLSYREGEQFF
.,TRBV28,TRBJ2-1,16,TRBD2,TGTGCCAGCAGTCAGCCGATTAGCGGGGTTAGGAATGAGCAGTTCTTC,CASSQPISGVRNEQFF
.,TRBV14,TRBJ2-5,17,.,TGTGCCAGCAGCCAAGATTTTGATAGCGGTACCCAAGGGACCCAGTACTTC,CASSQDFDSGTQGTQYF
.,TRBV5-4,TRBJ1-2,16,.,TGTGCCAGCAGCACCCCGACGAACAGGGATATAGGTGGCTACACCTTC,CASSTPTNRDIGGYTF
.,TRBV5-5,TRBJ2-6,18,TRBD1,TGTGCCAGCAGCGCGCCGGGACAGGGTCTCTCTGGGGCCAACGTCCTGACTTTC,CASSAPGQGLSGANVLTF
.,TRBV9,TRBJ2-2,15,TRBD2,TGTGCCAGCAGCCTAAGGACTAGCGGGGGCAGGGAGCTGTTTTTT,CASSLRTSGGRELFF
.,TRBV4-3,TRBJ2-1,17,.,TGCGCCAGCAGCCAAGACTTTACCTACCTCTCCTACAATGAGCAGTTCTTC,CASSQDFTYLSYNEQFF
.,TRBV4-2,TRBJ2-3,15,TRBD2,TGTGCCAGCAGCCAAGACGGGACTAGTCGAGATACGCAGTATTTT,CASSQDGTSRDTQYF